This TCR beta chain is drawn from a study of T cell responses to AZD1222 COVID-19 vaccine. Study findings and constraints: Mapped onto spike, vaccine-associated CD4 TCRs spanned it and were dominant at 160-218 and 743-854. Reportedly, nearly half the spike-specific TCRs target unmutated variant regions. Recipients of two AZD1222 doses showed rising Spike-specific TCR breadth and depth.

The method was immunoSEQ multiplex PCR; TCRdb's version includes in-frame clones alone and lacks a portion of them. The sample lists some 200,000 clones; about nine tenths were seen once. Worth noting for this clone: The antigen is not known.

CDR3 length: 18 amino acids. The V gene's germline CDR1 is SGHTA and CDR2 FQGNSA. Trimming cost V 5 bases and J 0 bases, with 17 bases left between them. V usage is TRBV7-2 and J usage is TRBJ1-6; D is ambiguous. Source: peripheral blood, taken 28 days after the second AZD1222 dose. The clonotype was recovered from an adult who received the AZD1222 COVID-19 vaccine. CDR3 amino acids: CASSQKVTVYSYNSPLHF. In nucleotides, the CDR3 is TGTGCCAGCAGCCAAAAAGTTACAGTTTACTCCTATAATTCACCCCTCCACTTT.